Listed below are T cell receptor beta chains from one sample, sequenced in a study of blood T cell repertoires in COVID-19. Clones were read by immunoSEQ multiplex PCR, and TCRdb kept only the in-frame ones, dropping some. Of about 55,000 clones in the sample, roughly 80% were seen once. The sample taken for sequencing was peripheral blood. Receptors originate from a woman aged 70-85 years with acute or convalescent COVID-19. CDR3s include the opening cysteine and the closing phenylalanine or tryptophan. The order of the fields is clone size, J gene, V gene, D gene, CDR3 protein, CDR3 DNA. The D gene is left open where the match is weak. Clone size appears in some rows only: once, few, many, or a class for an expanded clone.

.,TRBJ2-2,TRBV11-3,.,CASSPIGQNTGELFF,TGTGCCAGCAGCCCTATCGGACAGAACACCGGGGAGCTGTTTTTT
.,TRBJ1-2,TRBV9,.,CASSPQQATYGYTF,TGTGCCAGCAGCCCTCAACAGGCGACCTATGGCTACACCTTC
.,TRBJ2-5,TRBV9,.,CASSVATQKQETQYF,TGTGCCAGCAGCGTCGCTACCCAAAAACAAGAGACCCAGTACTTC
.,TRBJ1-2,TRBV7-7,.,CASSLHDQTGSPINYGYTF,TGTGCCAGCAGCCTACATGACCAGACCGGGTCCCCCATTAACTATGGCTACACCTTC
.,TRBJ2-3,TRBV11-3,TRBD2,CASSPRTSPDTQYF,TGTGCCAGCAGCCCAAGGACTAGCCCAGATACGCAGTATTTT
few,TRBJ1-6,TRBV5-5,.,CASSLRQQISPLHF,TGTGCCAGCAGCCTGCGACAGCAGATATCACCCCTCCACTTT
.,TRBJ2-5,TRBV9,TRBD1,CASSVGTGVSETQYF,TGTGCCAGCAGCGTGGGGACAGGGGTTTCAGAGACCCAGTACTTC
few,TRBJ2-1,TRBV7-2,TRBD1,CASSRDSPRNEQFF,TGTGCCAGCTCCCGGGACAGTCCTCGTAATGAGCAGTTCTTC
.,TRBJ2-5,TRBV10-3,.,CAISEGGSTLRETQYF,TGTGCCATCAGTGAAGGAGGCAGCACTCTGCGGGAGACCCAGTACTTC
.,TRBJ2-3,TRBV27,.,CASSFSASRLTDTQYF,TGTGCCAGCAGTTTCTCGGCTAGCCGATTAACAGATACGCAGTATTTT
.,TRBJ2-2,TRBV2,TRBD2,CASIRGLAGGSPGELFF,TGTGCCAGCATTAGGGGACTAGCGGGGGGCTCCCCCGGGGAGCTGTTTTTT
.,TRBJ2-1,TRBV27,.,CASSFSRQTYNEQFF,TGTGCCAGCAGTTTTTCACGACAGACTTACAATGAGCAGTTCTTC
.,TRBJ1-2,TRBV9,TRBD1,CASSVSTGGGHGYTF,TGTGCCAGCAGCGTTTCGACAGGGGGTGGCCATGGCTACACCTTC
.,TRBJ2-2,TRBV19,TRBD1,CATGQGSAGELFF,TGTGCCACGGGACAGGGCTCGGCCGGGGAGCTGTTTTTT
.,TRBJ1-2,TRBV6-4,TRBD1,CASRGQGSYTF,TGTGCCAGCAGAGGACAGGGGAGCTACACCTTC
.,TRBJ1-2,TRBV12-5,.,CASGLENYGYTF,TGTGCTAGTGGTTTAGAGAACTATGGCTACACCTTC
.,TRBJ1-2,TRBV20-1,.,CSAQGDAGYTF,TGCAGTGCACAGGGTGACGCTGGCTACACCTTC
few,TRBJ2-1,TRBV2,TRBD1,CASSAGQGLYNEQFF,TGTGCCAGCAGTGCGGGACAGGGACTCTACAATGAGCAGTTCTTC
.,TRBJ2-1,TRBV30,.,CAWRSRIETGRGEQFF,TGTGCCTGGCGTAGCCGAATAGAAACAGGGAGAGGTGAGCAGTTCTTC
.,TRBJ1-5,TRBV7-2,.,CASSPTRISNQPQHF,TGTGCCAGCAGCCCGACGAGGATTAGCAATCAGCCCCAGCATTTT
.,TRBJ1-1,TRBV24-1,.,CATSDNRDTEAFF,TGTGCCACCAGTGACAACAGGGACACTGAAGCTTTCTTT
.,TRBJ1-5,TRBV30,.,CAWTRQGSNQPQHF,TGTGCCTGGACACGTCAGGGCAGCAATCAGCCCCAGCATTTT
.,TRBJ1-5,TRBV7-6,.,CASSLGQGSSNQPQHF,TGTGCCAGCAGCTTAGGTCAGGGAAGTAGCAATCAGCCCCAGCATTTT
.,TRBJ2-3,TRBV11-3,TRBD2,CASSETSGGAYTQYF,TGTGCCAGCAGCGAGACTAGCGGGGGGGCGTATACGCAGTATTTT
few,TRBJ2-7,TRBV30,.,CAWSVRWAPYEQYF,TGTGCCTGGAGTGTACGATGGGCGCCCTACGAGCAGTACTTC
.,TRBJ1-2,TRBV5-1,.,CASSQSTGTNYGYTF,TGCGCCAGCAGCCAAAGTACCGGGACAAACTATGGCTACACCTTC
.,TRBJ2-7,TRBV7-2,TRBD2,CASSEGTSGGAYEQYF,TGTGCCAGCAGCGAGGGGACTAGCGGGGGGGCCTACGAGCAGTACTTC
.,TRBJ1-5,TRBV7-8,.,CASSRGQLNQPQHF,TGTGCCAGCAGCCGCGGACAGTTAAATCAGCCCCAGCATTTT
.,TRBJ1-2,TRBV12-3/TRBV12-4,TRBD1,CASTGTGRYGYTF,TGTGCCAGCACAGGGACAGGGCGCTATGGCTACACCTTC
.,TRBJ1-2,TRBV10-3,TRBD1,CAIRERTGPLANYGYTF,TGTGCCATCAGAGAAAGGACAGGGCCCTTAGCTAACTATGGCTACACCTTC
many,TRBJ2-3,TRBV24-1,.,CATSQGRGRTDTQYF,TGTGCCACCAGTCAAGGGCGGGGGCGCACAGATACGCAGTATTTT
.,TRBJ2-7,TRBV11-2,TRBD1,CASSLEEGQVYEQYF,TGTGCCAGCAGCTTAGAAGAGGGACAGGTCTACGAGCAGTACTTC
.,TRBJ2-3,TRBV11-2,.,CASQGRLNTDTQYF,TGTGCCAGCCAGGGGCGGCTTAACACAGATACGCAGTATTTT
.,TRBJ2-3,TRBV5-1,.,CASSLGRLADSTDTQYF,TGCGCCAGCAGCTTGGGTCGGCTAGCTGACAGCACAGATACGCAGTATTTT
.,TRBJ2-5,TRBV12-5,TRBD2,CASGLPLPSSGGTQYF,TGTGCTAGTGGTTTACCCCTCCCCTCTAGCGGGGGAACCCAGTACTTC
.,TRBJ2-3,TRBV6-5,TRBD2,CASSYSSGGTTDTQYF,TGTGCCAGCAGTTATTCTAGCGGGGGCACCACAGATACGCAGTATTTT
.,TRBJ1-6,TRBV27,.,CASSGRVESPLHF,TGTGCCAGCAGCGGCAGGGTGGAATCACCCCTCCACTTT
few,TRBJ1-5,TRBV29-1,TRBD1,CSVVTGTGDQPQHF,TGCAGCGTTGTTACCGGGACAGGGGATCAGCCCCAGCATTTT
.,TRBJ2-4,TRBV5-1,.,CASSPFPTAPLAKNIQYF,TGCGCCAGCAGCCCCTTCCCGACAGCCCCTCTAGCCAAAAACATTCAGTACTTC
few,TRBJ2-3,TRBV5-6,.,CASSSGPNTQYF,TGTGCCAGCAGCTCCGGTCCGAATACGCAGTATTTT
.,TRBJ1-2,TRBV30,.,CAWSVGGPTGYGYTF,TGTGCCTGGAGTGTGGGAGGGCCCACCGGCTATGGCTACACCTTC
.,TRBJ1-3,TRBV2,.,CASSVSRGQGNTIYF,TGTGCCAGCAGTGTATCGCGGGGTCAAGGAAACACCATATATTTT
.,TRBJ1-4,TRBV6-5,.,CASSYSDSGAREKLFF,TGTGCCAGCAGTTACAGCGACTCTGGGGCCCGTGAAAAACTGTTTTTT
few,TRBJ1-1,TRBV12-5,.,CASGLGTGKEAFF,TGTGCTAGTGGACTTGGAACAGGCAAAGAAGCTTTCTTT
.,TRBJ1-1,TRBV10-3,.,CATTLNSVNAAEAFF,TGTGCCACCACCCTGAATTCAGTAAATGCTGCTGAAGCTTTCTTT
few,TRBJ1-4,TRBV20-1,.,CSASPPGHTEKLFF,TGCAGTGCTAGTCCCCCTGGGCATACGGAAAAACTGTTTTTT
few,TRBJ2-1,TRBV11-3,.,CASSSPGENEQFF,TGTGCCAGCAGCTCTCCAGGGGAGAATGAGCAGTTCTTC
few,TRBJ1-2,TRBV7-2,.,CASRGSSGYTF,TGTGCCAGCCGAGGAAGTAGTGGCTACACCTTC
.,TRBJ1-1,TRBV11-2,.,CASSLGVNTEAFF,TGTGCCAGCAGCTTGGGAGTCAACACTGAAGCTTTCTTT
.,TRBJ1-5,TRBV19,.,CASSIWGHSNQPQHF,TGTGCCAGTAGTATTTGGGGGCATAGCAATCAGCCCCAGCATTTT
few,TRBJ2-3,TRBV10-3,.,CAISRSGVGATDTQYF,TGTGCCATCAGCCGTTCCGGGGTAGGAGCCACAGATACGCAGTATTTT
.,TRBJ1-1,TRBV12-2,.,CASRPDRGREAFF,TGTGCAAGTCGCCCCGACAGGGGGCGCGAAGCTTTCTTT
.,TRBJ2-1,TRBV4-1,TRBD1,CASSHYAPRKGTGVSYNEQFF,TGCGCCAGCAGCCATTACGCGCCGCGTAAGGGGACAGGGGTTTCCTACAATGAGCAGTTCTTC
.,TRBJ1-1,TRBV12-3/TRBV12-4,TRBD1,CASSPGGKTEAFF,TGTGCCAGCAGTCCAGGGGGGAAGACTGAAGCTTTCTTT
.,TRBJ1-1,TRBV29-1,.,CSVEDRVGRAFF,TGCAGCGTTGAAGATCGGGTCGGGAGGGCTTTCTTT
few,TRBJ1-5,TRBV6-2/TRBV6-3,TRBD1,CASSYRDRLNQPQHF,TGTGCCAGCAGTTACCGGGACAGACTCAATCAGCCCCAGCATTTT
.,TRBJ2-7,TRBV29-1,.,CSVTGYYEQYF,TGCAGCGTTACAGGGTACTACGAGCAGTACTTC